The clone carrying this T cell receptor (beta chain) has only a few counts. Libraries of TCR beta came from iRepertoire HTBI primers plus Arm-PCR of CDR3 regions. Each CDR3 protein gets one entry after TCRdb re-called the multiplex PCR reads with MiXCR. The sample yields roughly 400,000 distinct CDR3 sequences, under 25% seen once. The data derive from a study of regulatory T cells in long-lasting Graves disease. CDR1 is SEHNR and CDR2 is FQNEAQ in the germline V gene (reference sequence). Trimming shortened V by 5 bases and J by 5 bases, and 12 bases separated the two germline ends. The CDR3 contains 14 residues. Stated time point: persistent/refractory GD, antithyroid drugs over 5 years with positive TRAb. Extracted RNA from PBMCs served as the source of the TCR library.

The clonotype comes from a female donor with Graves disease. The V gene is TRBV7-9, the J gene TRBJ2-2; D is uncertain. The sample in question was peripheral blood mononuclear cells (PBMCs), obtained when the disease was refractory, from a patient treated with antithyroid drugs. CDR3 DNA: TGTGCCAGCAGCCACCTCGAAGGGACCGGGGAGCTGTTTTTT. Translating gives CASSHLEGTGELFF.